One sample yielded the 15 T cell receptor beta chains listed below, sequenced in a study of cytomegalovirus exposure and HLA in healthy donors. PCR primers comprised 60 Vbeta and 13 Jbeta primers. Measured with immunoSEQ multiplex PCR; TCRdb has only the in-frame clones, and not every one. The sample holds about 130,000 clones, roughly 82% seen once. The sample taken for sequencing was PBMCs. Every receptor here comes from a man aged 45-65 years in good health and CMV-seronegative.

This clone appeared a few times. V usage is TRBV20-1 and J usage is TRBJ2-5, with D perhaps TRBD2 (6 bases). Per germline, CDR1 DFQATT and CDR2 SNEGSKA (reference sequence). The CDR3 spans 11 residues. The V and J ends lost 3 bases and 12 bases respectively, with 14 bases between them. Here the CDR3 reads CSARGGGEKYF. For the CDR3, the DNA is TGCAGTGCTAGGGGGGGAGGAGAGAAGTACTTC.

This rearrangement joins TRBV19 to TRBJ1-1; TRBD1 might be the D (6 bases). V was clipped by 7 bases and J by 0 bases, with 15 bases between them. CDR1 is LNHDA and CDR2 is SQIVND in the germline V gene (reference sequence). This CDR3 comprises 15 residues. This CDR3 is CASKFAGGLNTEAFF. The CDR3 DNA reads as TGTGCCAGTAAGTTTGCGGGGGGCTTGAACACTGAAGCTTTCTTT.

The sample holds one count of this clone. The CDR3 coding sequence is TGTGCCAGCAGTTTGGACAGGTTTTACAATGAGCAGTTCTTC. Residues: CASSLDRFYNEQFF. This rearrangement joins TRBV6-1 to TRBJ2-1; 7 bases align to TRBD1. This CDR3 is built from 14 residues. Trimming at V came to 5 bases and at J to 4 bases, leaving 5 bases not matched to a gene. CDR1 is MNHNS and CDR2 is SASEGT in the germline V gene.

The CDR3 loop reads CASSYFQGPTGELFF. For the CDR3, the DNA is TGTGCCAGCAGTTACTTCCAGGGTCCCACCGGGGAGCTGTTTTTT. V gene TRBV6-5 combines with J gene TRBJ2-2; maybe TRBD1 (5 bases). Between the trimmed V and J ends, which lost 1 base and 4 bases, there was a span of 10 bases. Germline loops: CDR1 MNHEY, CDR2 SVGAGI. CDR3 length: 15 residues.

Regarding this clone: One end of the junction varies from germline; a read error may be responsible. This chain's CDR3 is CASSLEENGEQFF. The CDR3 DNA sequence: TGTGCTAGCAGCTTAGAGGAGAATGGTGAGCAGTTCTTC. The chain carries TRBV7-7 and TRBJ2-1, with D hard to call. This CDR3 is 13 amino acids long. Per the germline V gene, CDR1 is SSHAT and CDR2 is FNYEAQ (reference sequence).

V gene TRBV7-8 combines with J gene TRBJ1-3; D gene unclear. This CDR3 spans 15 amino acids. The germline V gene encodes CDR1 SGHVS and CDR2 FQNEAQ. V lost 4 bases and J lost 3, with 13 bases in between. The CDR3 DNA reads as TGTGCCAGCAGCTCCGCCGGGAGCGGTGGAAACACCATATATTTT. It translates to CASSSAGSGGNTIYF.

The chain employs TRBV6-5 and TRBJ2-7; possibly TRBD2 for D (5 bases). The V and J ends lost 5 bases and 6 bases respectively, with 11 bases between them. The CDR3 loop spans 12 amino acids. Germline-derived CDR1 and CDR2 are MNHEY and SVGAGI. DNA for the CDR3: TGTGCCAGCAGTCAAGGAGGAGCCGAGCAGTACTTC. It translates to CASSQGGAEQYF.

The V and J genes are TRBV6-6 and TRBJ1-5; TRBD1 matches 7 bases. The junction had 5 bases not matched to a gene; V was cut back by 6 bases and J by 3 bases. The germline CDR1 and CDR2 sequences are MNHNY and SVGAGI (reference sequence). CDR3 length: 14 amino acids. CDR3 in amino acids: CASSKGTVNQPQHF. CDR3 sequence (DNA): TGTGCCAGCAGCAAGGGGACAGTCAATCAGCCCCAGCATTTT.

The chain is built from TRBV7-4 and TRBJ2-5; 7 nucleotides align to TRBD1. The J call may be mistaken, given a closer DNA end match to TRBJ2-7. From germline, CDR1 is SGHVT and CDR2 SQSDAQ. This CDR3 is built from 15 residues. CDR3 loop: CASSFPGTVSYEQYF. DNA for the CDR3: TGTGCCAGCAGCTTTCCCGGGACAGTCTCCTACGAGCAGTACTTC.

The V and J genes are TRBV7-2 and TRBJ1-2; 7 bases fit TRBD1. Germline V gives CDR1 SGHTA, CDR2 FQGNSA. The CDR3 has 14 amino acids. V shed 2 bases, J shed 7 bases, and the junction held 7 bases outside the gene matches. Written as DNA, the CDR3 is TGTGCCAGCAGCTTACCTGGGACAGAGCCTGGCTACACCTTC. Its translation is CASSLPGTEPGYTF.

CDR3 coding DNA: TGTGCCAGCAAAGGATGGGCGCAAGAGACCCAGTACTTC. This encodes CASKGWAQETQYF. V and J are TRBV2 and TRBJ2-5; D is uncertain. Germline values: CDR1 SNHLY, CDR2 FYNNEI. The CDR3 is 13 residues long. Trimming removed 7 bases from V and 2 bases from J, with 11 bases in between.

The V gene is TRBV9, the J gene TRBJ2-1, with a tentative D call TRBD2 (6 bases). Per germline, CDR1 SGDLS and CDR2 YYNGEE. V was pared by 6 bases and J by 3 bases, with 16 bases between. CDR3 length: 15 residues. Here the CDR3 DNA reads TGTGCCAGCACCCCTGGTAGCGGAGTCTACAATGAGCAGTTCTTC. Translation gives CASTPGSGVYNEQFF. Looking up the rest from reference TRBV9 and TRBJ2-1 gives the full variable domain: DSGVTQTPKHLITATGQRVTLRCSPRSGDLSVYWYQQSLDQGLQFLIQYYNGEERAKGNILERFSAQQFPDLHSELNLSSLELGDSALYFCASTPGSGVYNEQFFGPGTRLTVL.

The chain is built from TRBV2 and TRBJ1-6; TRBD1 aligns across 11 bases. CDR1 is SNHLY and CDR2 is FYNNEI in the germline V gene. After removal of 6 bases from V and 9 bases from J, the junction contained 10 bases not matched to a gene. CDR3 length equals 16 residues. CDR3 nucleotide sequence: TGTGCCAGCAGGGGCATGGGACAGGGGGTTTCTTCACCCCTCCACTTT. It is translated as CASRGMGQGVSSPLHF.

DNA for the CDR3: TGTGCCAGTAGTATCCGTGACGGGTTTGGCAATCAGCCCCAGCATTTT. Protein product: CASSIRDGFGNQPQHF. The chain joins TRBV19 to TRBJ1-5; no clear D. CDR3 length: 16 amino acids. Trimming took off 3 bases at V and 2 bases at J, with 14 bases between the two ends. Germline V gene lookup returns CDR1 LNHDA and CDR2 SQIVND (reference sequence).

This rearrangement joins TRBV9 to TRBJ2-1; 8 bases fit TRBD2. The CDR3 is 16 residues long. The junction had 8 bases not matched to a gene; V was cut back by 0 bases and J by 6 bases. CDR1 and CDR2 from the germline V gene are SGDLS and YYNGEE. CDR3 sequence (DNA): TGTGCCAGCAGCGTAGCGGGGGGGCGGGTCGTCAATGAGCAGTTCTTC. Its protein is CASSVAGGRVVNEQFF.